The rows below give T cell receptor beta chains drawn from one sample of a study of identical twins. TCRdb reprocessed the 5' RACE reads via MiXCR and lists one record per CDR3 protein. The sample consists of roughly 710,000 distinct CDR3 sequences, roughly 6.2% of them appearing once. The material sequenced was naive T cells sorted from blood. Receptor source: a man between 18 and 29 years old in good health. Both conserved end residues are part of each CDR3. A D gene is named only where the DNA matches it firmly. Only some rows state a clone size, as once, few, many or a class for expanded clones.

clone size	D gene	V gene	J gene	CDR3 DNA	CDR3 protein
many	.	TRBV21-1	TRBJ2-1	TGTGCCAGCAGCAAAGACCCTAGTAAAGGAGGGCAGTTCTTC	CASSKDPSKGGQFF
few	TRBD2	TRBV7-2	TRBJ2-4	TGTGCCAGCAGCTTAGTCTCTGGGAGGGCCTTTTACTTC	CASSLVSGRAFYF
.	TRBD2	TRBV7-8	TRBJ2-1	TGTGCCAGCAGCTTAAGGGCGGGAGGGCCGCGTGAGCAGTTCTTC	CASSLRAGGPREQFF
.	TRBD1	TRBV6-5	TRBJ1-1	TGTGCCAGCAGTTCCCCCGCAGGGGGAATGAGCACTGAAGCTTTCTTT	CASSSPAGGMSTEAFF
many	TRBD2	TRBV12-3/TRBV12-4	TRBJ2-1	TGTGCCAGCAGAGAAAATAGCGGGAGTTCTAGAGTTCGGACGAATGAGCAGTTCTTC	CASRENSGSSRVRTNEQFF
once	.	TRBV30	TRBJ2-1	TGTGCCTGGAGAGGTCGGGATGAGCAGTTCTTC	CAWRGRDEQFF
many	.	TRBV15	TRBJ2-3	TGTGCCACCAGCATTCCGGTTCGCACAGATACGCAGTATTTT	CATSIPVRTDTQYF
many	TRBD1	TRBV7-9	TRBJ2-1	TGTGCCAGCAGCGACAGGGTGGGCGACAATGAGCAGTTCTTC	CASSDRVGDNEQFF
.	.	TRBV20-1	TRBJ1-2	TGCAGTGCTAGAGAGTTTAGTTCTGGGAATGGCTACACCTTC	CSAREFSSGNGYTF
.	TRBD2	TRBV7-2	TRBJ2-1	TGTGCCAGCAGCTTAGCGGCCGGGACTAGCGGGTTCGACCAGTTCTTC	CASSLAAGTSGFDQFF
few	TRBD1	TRBV7-9	TRBJ2-7	TGTGCCAGCAGCCGGACCGGGACAGAACCCTACGAGCAGTACTTC	CASSRTGTEPYEQYF
many	TRBD2	TRBV20-1	TRBJ2-3	TGCAGTGCAGAAACTAGCGGAAGCACAGATACGCAGTATTTT	CSAETSGSTDTQYF
.	.	TRBV7-2	TRBJ2-3	TGTGCCAGCAGCCCCTCTTCATCAGATACGCAGTATTTT	CASSPSSSDTQYF
many	.	TRBV29-1	TRBJ2-2	TGCAGCGTTTCCGGGGTGGGCACCGCGAACACCGGGGAGCTGTTTTTT	CSVSGVGTANTGELFF
many	.	TRBV7-3	TRBJ2-2	TGTGCCAGCAGCTTACCCTCCGGGGAGCTGTTTTTT	CASSLPSGELFF
few	.	TRBV18	TRBJ2-7	TGTGCCAGCTCACCACCGGCAAACCGCTACGAGCAGTACTTC	CASSPPANRYEQYF
many	TRBD2	TRBV6-1	TRBJ2-7	TGTGCCAGCAGTGAGGGACTAGCGGCGCTCTACGAGCAGTACTTC	CASSEGLAALYEQYF
few	.	TRBV7-2	TRBJ1-1	TGTGCCAGCAGCTTAGAGCGATCGATCCGGGGCACTGAAGCTTTCTTT	CASSLERSIRGTEAFF
.	TRBD2	TRBV7-9	TRBJ2-1	TGTGCCAGCAGCTTAAGGCCGGCGGGAGGTTCGAATGAGCAGTTCTTC	CASSLRPAGGSNEQFF
few	.	TRBV5-1	TRBJ2-4	TGCGCCAGCAGCTTGGCCTCCCCCGGCATTCAGTACTTC	CASSLASPGIQYF
few	TRBD2	TRBV6-5	TRBJ2-2	TGTGCCAGCAGTTACTCATACAGCGGGGGTACCGGGGAGCTGTTTTTT	CASSYSYSGGTGELFF
.	.	TRBV7-9	TRBJ2-6	TGTGCCAGCAGCTCGACTCGGAGACCCTCTGGGGCCAACGTCCTGACTTTC	CASSSTRRPSGANVLTF
few	.	TRBV11-1	TRBJ1-1	TGTGCCAGCAGCCCCTCCGCAGTTACACAGGGTAGATACACTGAAGCTTTCTTT	CASSPSAVTQGRYTEAFF
many	.	TRBV27	TRBJ2-1	TGTGCCAGCAGGTACGGTCAGGTTACAAATGAGCAGTTCTTC	CASRYGQVTNEQFF
many	.	TRBV2	TRBJ2-1	TGTGCCAGCAAAAGAAGGGATAACAATGAGCAGTTCTTC	CASKRRDNNEQFF
few	.	TRBV7-2	TRBJ2-3	TGTGCCAGCAGCTTAGGGGTCCGGCGATCGGGCACAGATACGCAGTATTTT	CASSLGVRRSGTDTQYF
many	.	TRBV7-2	TRBJ2-1	TGTGCCAGCAGCTTATTTCTGGGGAATGAGCAGTTCTTC	CASSLFLGNEQFF
many	TRBD2	TRBV20-1	TRBJ2-1	TGCAGTGCTAGGAAACCTAGCGGCTACAATGAGCAGTTCTTC	CSARKPSGYNEQFF
few	.	TRBV12-3/TRBV12-4	TRBJ2-1	TGTGCCAGCAGGCCCTTAGCAAAATCTTCCTACAATGAGCAGTTCTTC	CASRPLAKSSYNEQFF
.	.	TRBV29-1	TRBJ2-7	TGCAGCGTTGAATCGGCTCCCTACGAGCAGTACTTC	CSVESAPYEQYF
few	.	TRBV28	TRBJ2-5	TGTGCCAGCAGTGCCTCGCAGCGGAACCAAGAGACCCAGTACTTC	CASSASQRNQETQYF
many	TRBD1	TRBV18	TRBJ2-7	TGTGCCAGCTCTGCCGGGACAGGGGTCTACGAGCAGTACTTC	CASSAGTGVYEQYF
.	.	TRBV5-1	TRBJ2-5	TGCGCCAGCAGCTTGGAAGGGTTTCCCGAAGAGACCCAGTACTTC	CASSLEGFPEETQYF
few	TRBD2	TRBV5-1	TRBJ2-5	TGCGCCAGCAATCGCGGGGGGGACCAAGAGACCCAGTACTTC	CASNRGGDQETQYF
few	.	TRBV5-1	TRBJ2-1	TGCGCCAGCAGCCAACTCGCGGGGAACAATGAGCAGTTCTTC	CASSQLAGNNEQFF
few	TRBD2	TRBV7-2	TRBJ2-1	TGTGCCAGCAGCTCAAACCCGACTAGCGGGAACTACAATGAGCAGTTCTTC	CASSSNPTSGNYNEQFF
many	.	TRBV12-3/TRBV12-4	TRBJ2-2	TGTGCCAGCAGTAGCAGCAGGAGGGAGCTGTTTTTT	CASSSSRRELFF
many	.	TRBV29-1	TRBJ2-5	TGCAGCGCAAGACAGTCCCAAGAGACCCAGTACTTC	CSARQSQETQYF
few	.	TRBV4-2	TRBJ2-5	TGTGCCAGCAGCCTGTCCCGCGACGACTTCCAAGAGACCCAGTACTTC	CASSLSRDDFQETQYF
many	TRBD1	TRBV27	TRBJ1-1	TGTGCCAGCAGTTTATCGACAGGGCAAACTGAAGCTTTCTTT	CASSLSTGQTEAFF
.	.	TRBV28	TRBJ2-3	TGTGCCAGCAGTTACTTATTCCGGGGGACCAGCACAGATACGCAGTATTTT	CASSYLFRGTSTDTQYF
.	TRBD1	TRBV6-1	TRBJ1-2	TGTGCCAGCAGACGATCCGGGACAGGGAGGCTCTATGGCTACACCTTC	CASRRSGTGRLYGYTF
.	.	TRBV20-1	TRBJ2-5	TGCAGTGCTAGAGATCGTGAGGAGACCCAGTACTTC	CSARDREETQYF
many	TRBD1	TRBV6-1	TRBJ2-1	TGTGCCAGCAGGGCCGGGACAGCTTACAATGAGCAGTTCTTC	CASRAGTAYNEQFF
many	.	TRBV20-1	TRBJ2-3	TGCAGTGCTGGGAGTGGTCGAAGAGATACGCAGTATTTT	CSAGSGRRDTQYF
.	TRBD2	TRBV6-5	TRBJ2-1	TGTGCCAGCAGTTACTCGGTAGCGGGAGGGCCCAATGAGCAGTTCTTC	CASSYSVAGGPNEQFF
many	TRBD1	TRBV28	TRBJ2-7	TGTGCCAGCAGTGAACAGGGGTCGCATCACTTC	CASSEQGSHHF
few	.	TRBV12-3/TRBV12-4	TRBJ1-4	TGTGCCAGCAGCCTTGACGGCGTATATGAAAAACTGTTTTTT	CASSLDGVYEKLFF
few	.	TRBV7-8	TRBJ1-1	TGTGCCAGCAGTCACGGACAGACGAACACTGAAGCTTTCTTT	CASSHGQTNTEAFF
few	TRBD1	TRBV29-1	TRBJ1-1	TGCAGCGTATACAGGGGTACTGAAGCTTTCTTT	CSVYRGTEAFF
few	TRBD1	TRBV5-1	TRBJ2-7	TGCGCCAGCAGCTTGAGGGACAGCCCCTACGAGCAGTACTTC	CASSLRDSPYEQYF
many	.	TRBV27	TRBJ2-1	TGTGCCAGCAGCAGAGGGGATTTTAGCTCCTACAATGAGCAGTTCTTC	CASSRGDFSSYNEQFF
many	.	TRBV12-3/TRBV12-4	TRBJ2-1	TGTGCCAGCAGTTTAGGGCGGGACTTCTTCCATGAGCAGTTCTTC	CASSLGRDFFHEQFF
many	TRBD2	TRBV20-1	TRBJ2-3	TGCAGTGCTTCCTCGATAGCGGGAGGGCCCACAGATACGCAGTATTTT	CSASSIAGGPTDTQYF